This T cell receptor beta chain was identified in a study of T-cell reconstitution after alpha-beta-depleted transplantation in children. The study's findings and limits: Newly produced T cells mostly accounted for T-cell counts and diversity one year post-transplant. Surviving thymic progenitors and recipient T cells were the source of high TCRbeta diversity at day 60 in some patients. Several hundred expanded graft clones reportedly gave rise to the alpha-beta T cells present about two months after transplant.

The V gene lost 5 bases and the J gene lost 10 bases, with 18 bases spanning the gap. Germline CDR1 and CDR2: MNHEY and SVGEGT. CDR3 length: 14 amino acids. Comments on this clonotype: What it binds is not known.

Unique molecular identifiers tagged the TCRbeta library. TCRdb recomputed calls from the PCR reads with MiXCR, one row per CDR3 protein. This table holds 450,000 to 550,000 distinct CDR3 sequences, roughly 11% found once. The chain uses TRBV6-2 or TRBV6-3 and TRBJ2-1, with D possibly being TRBD2 (6 bases). The sequencing used PBMCs, mostly from graft donor cells, collected 180 days after TCRalphabeta/CD19-depleted stem cell transplant. The TCR comes from a female patient between 2 and 10 years old who had a stem cell transplant for aplastic anemia, so the T cells may come from the graft donor. The CDR3 protein is CASSPIHSRGEQFF. DNA for the CDR3: TGTGCCAGCAGTCCTATACACTCTCGGGGGGAGCAGTTCTTC.